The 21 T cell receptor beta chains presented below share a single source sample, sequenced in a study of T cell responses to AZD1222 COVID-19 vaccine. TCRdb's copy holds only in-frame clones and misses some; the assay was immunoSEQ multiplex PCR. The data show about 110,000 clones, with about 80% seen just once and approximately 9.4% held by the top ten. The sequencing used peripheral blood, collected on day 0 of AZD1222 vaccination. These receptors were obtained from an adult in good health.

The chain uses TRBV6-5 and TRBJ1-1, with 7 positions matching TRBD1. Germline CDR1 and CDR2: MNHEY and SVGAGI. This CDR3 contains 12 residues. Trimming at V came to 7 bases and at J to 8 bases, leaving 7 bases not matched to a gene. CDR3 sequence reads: CASMGQTGEAFF. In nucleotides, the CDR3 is TGTGCCAGCATGGGACAGACGGGCGAAGCTTTCTTT.

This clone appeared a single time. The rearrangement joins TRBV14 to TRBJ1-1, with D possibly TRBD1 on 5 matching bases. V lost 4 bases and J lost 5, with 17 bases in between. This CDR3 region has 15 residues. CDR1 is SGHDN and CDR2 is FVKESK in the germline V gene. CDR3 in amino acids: CASSLRGGDATEAFF. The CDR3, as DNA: TGTGCCAGCAGCCTGCGGGGAGGGGACGCAACTGAAGCTTTCTTT.

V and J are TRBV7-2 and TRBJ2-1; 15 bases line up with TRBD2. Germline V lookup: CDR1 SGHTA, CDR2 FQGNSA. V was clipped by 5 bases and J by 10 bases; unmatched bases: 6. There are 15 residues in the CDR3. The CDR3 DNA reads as TGTGCCAGCAGCCAAGGACTAGCGGGGGGGCCGGAGCAGTTCTTC. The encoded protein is CASSQGLAGGPEQFF.

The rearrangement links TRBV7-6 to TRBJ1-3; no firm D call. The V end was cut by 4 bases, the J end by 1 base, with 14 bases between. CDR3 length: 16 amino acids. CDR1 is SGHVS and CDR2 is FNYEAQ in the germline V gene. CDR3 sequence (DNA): TGTGCCAGCAGCTCCGGCCCCCAGCGATCTGGAAACACCATATATTTT. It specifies CASSSGPQRSGNTIYF. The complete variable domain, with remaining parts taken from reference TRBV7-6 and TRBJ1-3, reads GAGVSQSPRYKVTKRGQDVALRCDPISGHVSLYWYRQALGQGPEFLTYFNYEAQQDKSGLPNDRFSAERPEGSISTLTIQRTEQRDSAMYRCASSSGPQRSGNTIYFGEGSWLTVV.

CDR3 sequence (DNA): TGTGCCAGCTCACCACCGGGCACAGATACGCAGTATTTT. Residues: CASSPPGTDTQYF. This chain uses TRBV18 with TRBJ2-3, with no clear D. Germline lookup yields CDR1 KGHSH and CDR2 LQKENI. The CDR3 has 13 amino acids. Trimming cost V 0 bases and J 1 base, with 2 bases left between them.

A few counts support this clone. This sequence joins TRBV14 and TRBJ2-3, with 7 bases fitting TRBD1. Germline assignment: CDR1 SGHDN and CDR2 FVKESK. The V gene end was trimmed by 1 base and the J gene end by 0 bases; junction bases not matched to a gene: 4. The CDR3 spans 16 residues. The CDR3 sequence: CASSQGDSSSTDTQYF. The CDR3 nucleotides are TGTGCCAGCAGCCAAGGGGACAGCTCTAGCACAGATACGCAGTATTTT.

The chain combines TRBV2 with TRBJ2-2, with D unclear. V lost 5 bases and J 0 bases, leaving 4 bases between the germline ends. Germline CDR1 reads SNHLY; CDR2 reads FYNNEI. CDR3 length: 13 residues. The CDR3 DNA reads TGTGCCAGCAGTTGGTCGAACACCGGGGAGCTGTTTTTT. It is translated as CASSWSNTGELFF.

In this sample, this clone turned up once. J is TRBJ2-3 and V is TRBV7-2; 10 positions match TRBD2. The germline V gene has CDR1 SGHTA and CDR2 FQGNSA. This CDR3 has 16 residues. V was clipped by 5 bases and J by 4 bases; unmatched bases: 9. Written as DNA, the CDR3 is TGTGCCAGCAGCCCCAATCAGCGGGGGGGCCCAGATACGCAGTATTTT. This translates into CASSPNQRGGPDTQYF.

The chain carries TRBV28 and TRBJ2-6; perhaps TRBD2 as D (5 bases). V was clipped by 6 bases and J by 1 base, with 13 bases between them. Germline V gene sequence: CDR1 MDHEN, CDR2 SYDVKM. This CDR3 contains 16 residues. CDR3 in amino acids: CASSSPAGSGANVLTF. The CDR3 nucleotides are TGTGCCAGCAGCTCCCCTGCGGGTTCTGGGGCCAACGTCCTGACTTTC.

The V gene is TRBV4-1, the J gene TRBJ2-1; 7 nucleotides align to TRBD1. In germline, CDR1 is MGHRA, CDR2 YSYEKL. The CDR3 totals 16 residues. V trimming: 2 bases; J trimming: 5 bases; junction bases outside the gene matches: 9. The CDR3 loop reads CASSQRGQANNNEQFF. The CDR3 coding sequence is TGCGCCAGCAGCCAACGCGGACAGGCGAATAACAATGAGCAGTTCTTC.

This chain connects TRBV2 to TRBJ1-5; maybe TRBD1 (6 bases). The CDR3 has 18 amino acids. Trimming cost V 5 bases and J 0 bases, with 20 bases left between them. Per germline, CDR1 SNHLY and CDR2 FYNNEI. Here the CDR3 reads CASSFERHRANSNQPQHF. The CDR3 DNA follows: TGTGCCAGCAGTTTTGAAAGACACAGGGCCAATAGCAATCAGCCCCAGCATTTT.

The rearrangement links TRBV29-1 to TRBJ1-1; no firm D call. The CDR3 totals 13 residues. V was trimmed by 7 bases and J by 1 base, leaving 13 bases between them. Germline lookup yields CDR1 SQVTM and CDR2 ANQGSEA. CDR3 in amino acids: CSAAGSENTEAFF. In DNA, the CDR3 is TGCAGCGCAGCCGGCAGCGAGAACACTGAAGCTTTCTTT. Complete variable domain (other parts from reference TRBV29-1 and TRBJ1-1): SAVISQKPSRDICQRGTSLTIQCQVDSQVTMMFWYRQQPGQSLTLIATANQGSEATYESGFVIDKFPISRPNLTFSTLTVSNMSPEDSSIYLCSAAGSENTEAFFGQGTRLTVV.

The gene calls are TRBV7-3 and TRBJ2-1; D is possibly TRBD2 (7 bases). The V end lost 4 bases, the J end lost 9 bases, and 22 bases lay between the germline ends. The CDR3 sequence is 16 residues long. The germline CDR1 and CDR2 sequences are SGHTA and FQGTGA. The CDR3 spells CASSSDGGGRATEQFF. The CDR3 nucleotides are TGTGCCAGCAGCTCCGATGGGGGCGGGAGAGCCACTGAGCAGTTCTTC.

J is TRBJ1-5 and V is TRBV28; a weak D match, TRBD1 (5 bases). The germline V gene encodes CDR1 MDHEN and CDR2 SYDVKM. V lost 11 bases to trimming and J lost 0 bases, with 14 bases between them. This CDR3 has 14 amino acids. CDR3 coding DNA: TGTGCCCTCGCCCTTAGGGGTAGCAATCAGCCCCAGCATTTT. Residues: CALALRGSNQPQHF.

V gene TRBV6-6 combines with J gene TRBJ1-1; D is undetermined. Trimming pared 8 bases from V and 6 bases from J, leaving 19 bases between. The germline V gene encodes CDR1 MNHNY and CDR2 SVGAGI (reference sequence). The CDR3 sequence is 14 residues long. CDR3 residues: CASDRPASFSEAFF. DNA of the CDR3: TGTGCCAGCGACCGGCCTGCCTCCTTCTCTGAAGCTTTCTTT.

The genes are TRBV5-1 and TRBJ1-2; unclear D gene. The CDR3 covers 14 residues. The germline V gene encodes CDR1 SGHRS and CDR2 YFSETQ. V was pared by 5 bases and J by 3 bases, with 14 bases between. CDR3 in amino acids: CASSRTPDDYGYTF. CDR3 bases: TGCGCCAGCAGTAGGACCCCGGACGACTATGGCTACACCTTC.

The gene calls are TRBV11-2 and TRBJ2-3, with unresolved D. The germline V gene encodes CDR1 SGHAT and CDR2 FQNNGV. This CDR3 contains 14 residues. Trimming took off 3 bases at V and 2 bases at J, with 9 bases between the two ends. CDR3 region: CASSFGRITDTQYF. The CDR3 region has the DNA TGTGCCAGCAGCTTTGGTAGAATCACAGATACGCAGTATTTT.

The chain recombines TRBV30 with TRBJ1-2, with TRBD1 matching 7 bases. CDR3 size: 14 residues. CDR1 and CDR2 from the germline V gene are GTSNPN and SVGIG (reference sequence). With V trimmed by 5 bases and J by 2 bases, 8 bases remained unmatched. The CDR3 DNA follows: TGTGCCTGGGAGGGGGCGCGGGGAAACTATGGCTACACCTTC. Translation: CAWEGARGNYGYTF.

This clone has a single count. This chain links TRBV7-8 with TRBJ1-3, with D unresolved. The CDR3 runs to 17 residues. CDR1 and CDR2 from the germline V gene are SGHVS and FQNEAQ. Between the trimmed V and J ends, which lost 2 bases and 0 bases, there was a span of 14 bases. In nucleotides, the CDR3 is TGTGCCAGCAGCTTAATCGGCCGACCTTCCTCTGGAAACACCATATATTTT. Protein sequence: CASSLIGRPSSGNTIYF. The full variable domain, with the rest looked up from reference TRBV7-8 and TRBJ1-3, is GAGVSQSPRYKVAKRGQDVALRCDPISGHVSLFWYQQALGQGPEFLTYFQNEAQLDKSGLPSDRFFAERPEGSVSTLKIQRTQQEDSAVYLCASSLIGRPSSGNTIYFGEGSWLTVV.

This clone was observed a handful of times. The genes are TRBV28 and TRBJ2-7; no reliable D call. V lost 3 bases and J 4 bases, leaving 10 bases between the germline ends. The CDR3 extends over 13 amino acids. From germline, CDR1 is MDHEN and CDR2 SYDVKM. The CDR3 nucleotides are TGTGCCAGCAGTTTGGTACAGCCTTACGAGCAGTACTTC. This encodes CASSLVQPYEQYF.

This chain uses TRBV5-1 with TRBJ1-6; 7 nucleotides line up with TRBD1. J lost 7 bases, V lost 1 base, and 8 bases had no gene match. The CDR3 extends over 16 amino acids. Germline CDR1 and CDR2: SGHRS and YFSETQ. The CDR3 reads CASSLFGQVENSPLHF. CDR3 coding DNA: TGCGCCAGCAGCTTGTTCGGACAGGTTGAGAATTCACCCCTCCACTTT.